The 13 T cell receptor beta chains below were found in one sample sequenced in a study of blood T cell repertoires in COVID-19. Here immunoSEQ multiplex PCR was the method, and the copy in TCRdb shows in-frame clones only, minus some. This sample yields roughly 230,000 clones, of which roughly 85% are seen a single time; around 0.96% belongs to the top ten. The sequenced material came from peripheral blood. The receptor set was obtained from a middle-aged man with acute or convalescent COVID-19.

The chain joins TRBV11-2 to TRBJ2-7; 11 nucleotides agree with TRBD2. The V gene's germline CDR1 is SGHAT and CDR2 FQNNGV. The CDR3 covers 15 residues. V lost 7 bases, J lost 7 bases, and 12 bases stayed unmatched. In DNA form, the CDR3 reads TGTGCCAGCACGGTTACTAGCGGGGGCCTAGGGGAGCAGTACTTC. This encodes CASTVTSGGLGEQYF.

The rearrangement joins TRBV3-1 (or the pseudogene TRBV3-2) to TRBJ1-1, with D possibly being TRBD1 (5 bases). CDR1 is LGHDT, CDR2 YNNKEL, per germline (reference sequence). This CDR3 is 16 amino acids long. The V end lost 7 bases, the J end lost 1 base, and 19 bases lay between the germline ends. The chain's CDR3 is CASTKTPPTENTEAFF. DNA for the CDR3: TGTGCCAGCACCAAAACACCACCGACAGAGAACACTGAAGCTTTCTTT.

The chain links TRBV5-1 to TRBJ2-7, with TRBD1 matching 8 bases. This CDR3 is 22 amino acids long. Germline lookup yields CDR1 SGHRS and CDR2 YFSETQ. V dropped 4 bases and J dropped 6; count of bases not matched to a gene: 33. Written as DNA, the CDR3 is TGCGCCAGCAGCGTACTACCTTCTGAGATCGCCCTCGGACAGGGTCTGGATTTCGAGCAGTACTTC. This codes for CASSVLPSEIALGQGLDFEQYF.

There are a few counts of this clone. This chain links TRBV3-1 (or the pseudogene TRBV3-2) with TRBJ1-2, with a possible D match to TRBD1 (5 bases). The CDR3 runs 16 residues. The V gene lost 1 base and the J gene lost 4 bases, with 16 bases spanning the gap. Germline values: CDR1 LGHDT, CDR2 YNNKEL (reference sequence). DNA for the CDR3: TGTGCCAGCAGCCAAGGTCCAGGGCGGCTGAGCTATGGCTACACCTTC. This sequence encodes CASSQGPGRLSYGYTF.

Comment on this clone: The same CDR3 arises from other DNA sequences in this sample as well. The chain combines TRBV18 with TRBJ2-7; D possibly corresponds to TRBD1 (6 bases). The CDR3 consists of 13 residues. CDR1 and CDR2 from the germline V gene are KGHSH and LQKENI. Deletions cut 3 bases from V and 3 bases from J, with 9 bases between. The CDR3: CASSPGQNYEQYF. The CDR3 DNA is TGTGCCAGCTCACCCGGACAGAACTACGAGCAGTACTTC.

CDR3 protein: CASSPGTATSGANVLTF. For the CDR3, the DNA is TGTGCCAGCAGTCCGGGGACAGCGACCTCTGGGGCCAACGTCCTGACTTTC. This sequence joins TRBV6-2 or TRBV6-3 and TRBJ2-6, with 7 bases identical to TRBD1. With V trimmed by 5 bases and J by 0 bases, 7 bases remained unmatched. Per the germline V gene, CDR1 is MNHEY and CDR2 is SVGEGT. There are 17 residues in the CDR3.

In regard to this clone: An end of the junction differs from the germline gene, which may be a read error. This chain links TRBV23-1 with TRBJ2-3; possible D gene TRBD1, 6 bases. TRBV23-1 is marked as an open reading frame, function uncertain. The CDR3 is made up of 17 amino acids. CDR3 nucleotides: TGCGCCAGCAGCCCGGACAGCGTGCCTCCTAGCACAGATGCGCAGTATTTT. This translates into CASSPDSVPPSTDAQYF.

V usage is TRBV7-9 and J usage is TRBJ1-1; the D gene is possibly TRBD1 (6 bases). Germline V gene sequence: CDR1 SEHNR, CDR2 FQNEAQ (reference sequence). The CDR3 runs to 12 residues. V was trimmed by 2 bases and J by 8 bases, leaving 9 bases between them. The CDR3 DNA sequence: TGTGCCAGCAGCTTAAGGACAGAAGAAGCTTTCTTT. Translating it yields CASSLRTEEAFF. Full variable domain (rest looked up from reference TRBV7-9 and TRBJ1-1): DTGVSQNPRHKITKRGQNVTFRCDPISEHNRLYWYRQTLGQGPEFLTYFQNEAQLEKSRLLSDRFSAERPKGSFSTLEIQRTEQGDSAMYLCASSLRTEEAFFGQGTRLTVV.

The gene calls are TRBV6-4 and TRBJ2-1, with 10 bases identical to TRBD2. V shed 6 bases, J shed 3 bases, and the junction held 8 bases outside the gene matches. This CDR3 contains 16 residues. In germline, CDR1 is MRHNA, CDR2 SNTAGT. CDR3 residues: CASSLLAGALYNEQFF. In nucleotides, the CDR3 is TGTGCCAGCAGCCTTCTAGCGGGGGCCCTCTACAATGAGCAGTTCTTC.

A word on this clone: Other DNA sequences of this sample code for an identical CDR3. The chain links TRBV18 to TRBJ1-2; 12 bases align to TRBD1. The ends lost 4 bases at V and 4 bases at J; junction bases unmatched: 1. The CDR3 is 14 residues long. Germline V CDR1 and CDR2: KGHSH, LQKENI. CDR3 loop: CASSQGQGAYGYTF. The CDR3 region has the DNA TGTGCCAGCTCACAGGGACAGGGGGCCTATGGCTACACCTTC.

This chain joins TRBV6-5 and TRBJ1-5, with D maybe TRBD1 (6 bases). Trimming took 8 bases from V and 6 from J, leaving 17 bases between them. Germline V CDR1 and CDR2: MNHEY, SVGAGI. The CDR3 runs 14 residues. This chain's CDR3 is CASGWTEVGQPQHF. The CDR3 DNA follows: TGTGCCAGCGGGTGGACAGAAGTGGGTCAGCCCCAGCATTTT.

V and J are TRBV2 and TRBJ1-2; no clear D. V was shortened by 5 bases and J by 4 bases, with 8 bases between the two germline ends. CDR1 and CDR2 from the germline V gene are SNHLY and FYNNEI. CDR3 length: 12 residues. As DNA, the CDR3 is TGTGCCAGCAGTTTCGACACCTATGGCTACACCTTC. It translates to CASSFDTYGYTF.

The V call is TRBV2, the J call TRBJ2-4, with D perhaps matching TRBD2 (5 bases). The germline V and J ends were trimmed by 5 bases and 10 bases, with 12 bases remaining between them. Germline CDR1 SNHLY, CDR2 FYNNEI. CDR3 length: 12 amino acids. The CDR3: CASSPFTGIQYF. In DNA form, the CDR3 reads TGTGCCAGCAGTCCCTTCACGGGGATTCAGTACTTC.